This T cell receptor beta chain was obtained from a study of blood T cell repertoires in COVID-19. This CDR3 comprises 14 residues. The V gene's germline CDR1 is SGHRS and CDR2 YFSETQ. The ends were cut back, 4 bases at V and 2 bases at J, with 12 bases in the middle. This clone came up once. Profiling relied on immunoSEQ multiplex PCR, and the TCRdb table lists in-frame clones only, not all of them. This table holds approximately 400,000 clones, 83% found once. The J gene is TRBJ2-5, the V gene TRBV5-1; a weak D match, TRBD2 (6 bases). The specimen sequenced was PBMCs or T cells enriched from blood (not recorded which). This receptor was identified in a woman aged 50 to 65 who had recovered from COVID-19. The DNA of the CDR3 is TGCGCCAGCAGCGGCGGGACCGCACAAGAGACCCAGTACTTC. It translates to CASSGGTAQETQYF.